Here is one T cell receptor (beta chain) with its context. Trimming at V came to 4 bases and at J to 0 bases, leaving 8 bases not matched to a gene. The CDR3 totals 16 residues. Germline V gene data show CDR1 as SEHNR and CDR2 as FQNEAQ (reference sequence). The entry originates in a study of blood T cell repertoires in COVID-19. Study-level information: Spain, Italy and the United States supplied samples that represented acute and convalescent COVID-19.

Followed longitudinally, the Seattle patients had been enrolled during active infection. Produced via immunoSEQ multiplex PCR; TCRdb's table is partial and in-frame only. The sample has roughly 570,000 clones, roughly nine tenths seen once. The J gene is TRBJ2-7, the V gene TRBV7-9, with 8 bases that match TRBD1. The source is a woman aged 50 to 60 with COVID-19, enrolled during active disease. Sequencing was done on a sample of peripheral blood. The CDR3 spells CASSSKAGTGSYEQYF. The DNA for the CDR3 is TGTGCCAGCAGCTCCAAGGCCGGGACAGGCTCCTACGAGCAGTACTTC. The complete variable domain, with remaining parts taken from reference TRBV7-9 and TRBJ2-7, reads DTGVSQNPRHKITKRGQNVTFRCDPISEHNRLYWYRQTLGQGPEFLTYFQNEAQLEKSRLLSDRFSAERPKGSFSTLEIQRTEQGDSAMYLCASSSKAGTGSYEQYFGPGTRLTVT.